The 2 T cell receptor beta chains given below trace back to one sample, sequenced in a study of graft-versus-host responses after intestinal transplantation. No antigens are known for them. Assay used: immunoSEQ multiplex PCR; TCRdb lists only in-frame clones, some missing. This sample has 130,000 or so clones, with over 90% found just once. The sample was unstimulated CD4+ T cells sorted from spleen or lymph node cells, taken before intestinal transplant. Source of these receptors: a human donor who received an intestinal transplant.

V is TRBV19 and J is TRBJ1-6; perhaps TRBD1 as D (6 bases). The CDR3 is made up of 13 amino acids. The germline CDR1 and CDR2 sequences are LNHDA and SQIVND (reference sequence). The V gene lost 10 bases and the J gene lost 4 bases, with 11 bases spanning the gap. CDR3 DNA sequence: TGTGCCACTAGGGACAATTATAATTCACCCCTCCACTTT. This codes for CATRDNYNSPLHF.

The rearrangement uses TRBV6-5 and TRBJ1-1, with D perhaps TRBD1 (5 bases). CDR1 and CDR2 from the germline V gene are MNHEY and SVGAGI. Trimming took off 7 bases at V and 1 base at J, with 10 bases between the two ends. The CDR3 covers 13 residues. The CDR3 DNA is TGTGCCAGCATCAAAAGGGGGAACACTGAAGCTTTCTTT. It codes for CASIKRGNTEAFF.